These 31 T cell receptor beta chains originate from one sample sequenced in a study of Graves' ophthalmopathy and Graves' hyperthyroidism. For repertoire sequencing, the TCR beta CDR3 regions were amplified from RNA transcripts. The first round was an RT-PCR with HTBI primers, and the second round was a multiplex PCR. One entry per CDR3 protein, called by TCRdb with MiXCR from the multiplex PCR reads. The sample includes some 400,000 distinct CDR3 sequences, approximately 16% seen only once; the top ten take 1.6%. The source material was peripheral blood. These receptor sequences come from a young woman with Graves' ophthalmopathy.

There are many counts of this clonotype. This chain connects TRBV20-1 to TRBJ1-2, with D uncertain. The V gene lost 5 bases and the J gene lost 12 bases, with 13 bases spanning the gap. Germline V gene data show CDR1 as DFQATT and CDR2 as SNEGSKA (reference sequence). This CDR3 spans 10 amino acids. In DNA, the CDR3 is TGCAGTGCTTATCAGGTTGACGACACCTTC. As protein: CSAYQVDDTF.

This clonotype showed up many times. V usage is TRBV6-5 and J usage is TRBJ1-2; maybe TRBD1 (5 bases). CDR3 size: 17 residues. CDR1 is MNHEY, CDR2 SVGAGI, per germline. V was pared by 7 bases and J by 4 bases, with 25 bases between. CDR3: CASTFGELTDPIYGYTF. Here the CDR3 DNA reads TGTGCCAGCACTTTCGGGGAGCTGACAGATCCAATCTATGGCTACACCTTC.

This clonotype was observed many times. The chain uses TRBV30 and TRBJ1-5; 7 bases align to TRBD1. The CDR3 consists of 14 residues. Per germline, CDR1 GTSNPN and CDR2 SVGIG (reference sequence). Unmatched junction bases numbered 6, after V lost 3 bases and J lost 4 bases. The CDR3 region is CAWSQQGPNQPQHF. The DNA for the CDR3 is TGTGCCTGGAGCCAACAGGGGCCGAATCAGCCCCAGCATTTT.

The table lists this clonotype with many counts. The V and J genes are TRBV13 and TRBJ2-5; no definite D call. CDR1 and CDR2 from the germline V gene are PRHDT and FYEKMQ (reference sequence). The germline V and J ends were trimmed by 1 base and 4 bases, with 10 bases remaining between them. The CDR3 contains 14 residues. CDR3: CASSLVRVGETQYF. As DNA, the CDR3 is TGTGCCAGCAGCTTAGTTAGGGTCGGAGAGACCCAGTACTTC. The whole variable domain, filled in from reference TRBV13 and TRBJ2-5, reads AAGVIQSPRHLIKEKRETATLKCYPIPRHDTVYWYQQGPGQDPQFLISFYEKMQSDKGSIPDRFSAQQFSDYHSELNMSSLELGDSALYFCASSLVRVGETQYFGPGTRLLVL.

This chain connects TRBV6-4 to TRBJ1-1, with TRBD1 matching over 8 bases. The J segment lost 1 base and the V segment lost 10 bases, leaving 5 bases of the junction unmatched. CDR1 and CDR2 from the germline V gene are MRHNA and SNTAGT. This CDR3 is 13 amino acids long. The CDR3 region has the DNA TGTGCCACAGCGACAGGGGAGAACACTGAAGCTTTCTTT. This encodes CATATGENTEAFF.

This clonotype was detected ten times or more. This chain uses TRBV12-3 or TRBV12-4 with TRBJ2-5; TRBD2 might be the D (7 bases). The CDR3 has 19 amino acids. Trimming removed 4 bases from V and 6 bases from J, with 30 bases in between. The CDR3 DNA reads TGTGCCAGCAGTTCCCCCCGGGACATAGGGGGGACTATCCGTAAGACCCAGTACTTC. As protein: CASSSPRDIGGTIRKTQYF.

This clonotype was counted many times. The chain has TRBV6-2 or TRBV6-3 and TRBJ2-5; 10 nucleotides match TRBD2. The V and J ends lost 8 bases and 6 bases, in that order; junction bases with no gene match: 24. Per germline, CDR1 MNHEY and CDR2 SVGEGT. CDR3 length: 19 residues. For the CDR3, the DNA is TGTGCCAGCCGAAAGTTCTCAGGGGGCGAAGCGGGGGGGCTGCAGACCCAGTACTTC. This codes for CASRKFSGGEAGGLQTQYF.

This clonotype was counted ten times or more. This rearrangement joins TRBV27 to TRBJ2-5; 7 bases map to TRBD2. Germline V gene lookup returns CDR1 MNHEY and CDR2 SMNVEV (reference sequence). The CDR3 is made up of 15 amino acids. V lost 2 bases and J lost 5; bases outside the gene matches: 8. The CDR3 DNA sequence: TGTGCCAGCAGTTTAGATGGGAGGGCCGGCGAGACCCAGTACTTC. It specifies CASSLDGRAGETQYF.

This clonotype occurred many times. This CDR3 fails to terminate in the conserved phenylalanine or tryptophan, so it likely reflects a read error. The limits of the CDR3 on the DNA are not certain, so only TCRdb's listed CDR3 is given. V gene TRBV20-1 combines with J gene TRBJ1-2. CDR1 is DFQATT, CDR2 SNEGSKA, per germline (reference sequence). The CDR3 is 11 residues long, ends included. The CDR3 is CSAREDPLEGV.

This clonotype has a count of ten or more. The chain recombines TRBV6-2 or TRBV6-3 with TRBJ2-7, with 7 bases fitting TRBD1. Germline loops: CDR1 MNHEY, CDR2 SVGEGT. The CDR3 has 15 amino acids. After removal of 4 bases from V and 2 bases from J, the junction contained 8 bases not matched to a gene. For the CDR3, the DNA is TGTGCCAGCAGTTCCCATTACAGGGGAACCTACGAGCAGTACTTC. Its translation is CASSSHYRGTYEQYF.

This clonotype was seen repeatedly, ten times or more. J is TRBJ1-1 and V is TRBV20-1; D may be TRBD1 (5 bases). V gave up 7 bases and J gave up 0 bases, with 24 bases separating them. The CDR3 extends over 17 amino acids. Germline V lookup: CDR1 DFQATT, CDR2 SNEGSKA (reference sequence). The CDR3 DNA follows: TGCAGTGTAAGGGAAGGGCCAGGGACTCTCTTGAACACTGAAGCTTTCTTT. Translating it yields CSVREGPGTLLNTEAFF.

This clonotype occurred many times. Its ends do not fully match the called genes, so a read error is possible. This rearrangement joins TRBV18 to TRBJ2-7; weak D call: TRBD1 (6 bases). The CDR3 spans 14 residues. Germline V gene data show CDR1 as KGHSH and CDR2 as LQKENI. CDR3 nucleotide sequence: TGTGCCAGCTCACCCCTGAGGGGGACCTACGCGCAGTACTTC. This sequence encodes CASSPLRGTYAQYF.

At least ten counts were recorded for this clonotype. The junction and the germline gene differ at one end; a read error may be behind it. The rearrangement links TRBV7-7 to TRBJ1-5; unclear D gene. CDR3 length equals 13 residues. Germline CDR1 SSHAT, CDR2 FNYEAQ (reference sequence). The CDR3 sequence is CASSTALLQPQHF. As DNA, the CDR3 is TGTGCTAGCAGCACAGCTCTTCTACAGCCCCAGCATTTT. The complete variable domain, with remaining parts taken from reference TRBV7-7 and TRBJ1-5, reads GAGVSQSPRYKVTKRGQDVTLRCDPISSHATLYWYQQALGQGPEFLTYFNYEAQPDKSGLPSDRFSAERPEGSISTLTIQRTEQRDSAMYRCASSTALLQPQHFGDGTRLSIL.

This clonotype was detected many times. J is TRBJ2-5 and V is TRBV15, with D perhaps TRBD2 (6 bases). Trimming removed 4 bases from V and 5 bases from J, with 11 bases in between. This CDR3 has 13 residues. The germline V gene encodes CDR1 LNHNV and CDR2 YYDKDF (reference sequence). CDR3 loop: CATSTGGKETQYF. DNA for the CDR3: TGTGCCACCAGCACCGGGGGTAAGGAGACCCAGTACTTC.

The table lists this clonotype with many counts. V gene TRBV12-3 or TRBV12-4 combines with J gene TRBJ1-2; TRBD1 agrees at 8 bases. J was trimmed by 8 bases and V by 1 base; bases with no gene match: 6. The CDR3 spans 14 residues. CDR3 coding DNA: TGTGCCAGCAGTTTAGAGACAGGGGTGACGGGCTACACCTTC. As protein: CASSLETGVTGYTF.

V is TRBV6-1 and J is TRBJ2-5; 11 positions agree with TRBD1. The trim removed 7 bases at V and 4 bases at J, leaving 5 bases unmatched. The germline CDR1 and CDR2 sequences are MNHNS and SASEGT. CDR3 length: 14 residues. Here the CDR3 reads CASNRDRGRETQYF. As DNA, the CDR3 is TGTGCCAGCAACAGGGACAGGGGGAGAGAGACCCAGTACTTC.

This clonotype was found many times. This chain's CDR3 is CSASRREAYEQYF. The CDR3, as DNA: TGCAGTGCTAGTCGGCGGGAGGCTTACGAGCAGTACTTC. V is TRBV20-1 and J is TRBJ2-7; the match to TRBD2 covers 8 bases. CDR1 DFQATT and CDR2 SNEGSKA come from the germline V gene (reference sequence). V was clipped by 3 bases and J by 4 bases; unmatched bases: 5. The CDR3 has 13 residues.

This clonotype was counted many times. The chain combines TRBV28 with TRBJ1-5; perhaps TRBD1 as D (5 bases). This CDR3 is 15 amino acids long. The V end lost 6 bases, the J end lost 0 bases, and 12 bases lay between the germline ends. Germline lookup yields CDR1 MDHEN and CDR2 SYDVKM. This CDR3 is CASRQGVYSNQPQHF. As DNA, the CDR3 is TGTGCCAGCAGGCAAGGGGTTTATAGCAATCAGCCCCAGCATTTT.

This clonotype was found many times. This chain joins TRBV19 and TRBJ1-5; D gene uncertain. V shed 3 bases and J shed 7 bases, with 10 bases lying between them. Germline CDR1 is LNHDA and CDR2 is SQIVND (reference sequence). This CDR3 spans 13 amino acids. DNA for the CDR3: TGTGCCAGTAGTATCCCCGGAGGCCAGCCCCAGCATTTT. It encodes CASSIPGGQPQHF.

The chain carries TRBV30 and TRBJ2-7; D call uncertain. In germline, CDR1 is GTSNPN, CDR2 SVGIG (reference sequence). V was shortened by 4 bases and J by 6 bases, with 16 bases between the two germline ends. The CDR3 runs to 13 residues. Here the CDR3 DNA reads TGTGCCTGGACTAAGGGCCAAGCCCTCGAGCAGTACTTC. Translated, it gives CAWTKGQALEQYF.

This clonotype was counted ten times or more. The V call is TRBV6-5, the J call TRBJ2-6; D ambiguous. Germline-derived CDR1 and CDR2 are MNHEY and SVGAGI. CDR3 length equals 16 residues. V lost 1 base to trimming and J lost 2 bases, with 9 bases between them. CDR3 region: CASSYFGTPGANVLTF. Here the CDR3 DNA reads TGTGCCAGCAGTTACTTTGGTACGCCTGGGGCCAACGTCCTGACTTTC.

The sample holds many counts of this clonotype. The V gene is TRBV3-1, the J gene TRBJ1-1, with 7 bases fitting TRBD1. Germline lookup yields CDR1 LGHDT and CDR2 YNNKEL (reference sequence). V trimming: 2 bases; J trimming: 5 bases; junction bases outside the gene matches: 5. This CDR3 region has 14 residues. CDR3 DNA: TGTGCCAGCAGCCAACAGGGGGGGGTAACTGAAGCTTTCTTT. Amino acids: CASSQQGGVTEAFF.

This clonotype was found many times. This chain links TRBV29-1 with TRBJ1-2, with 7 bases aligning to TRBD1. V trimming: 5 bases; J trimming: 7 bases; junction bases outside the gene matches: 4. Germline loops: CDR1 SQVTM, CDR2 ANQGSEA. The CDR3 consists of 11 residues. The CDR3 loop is CSVPTGPGYTF. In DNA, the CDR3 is TGCAGCGTTCCGACAGGGCCTGGCTACACCTTC.

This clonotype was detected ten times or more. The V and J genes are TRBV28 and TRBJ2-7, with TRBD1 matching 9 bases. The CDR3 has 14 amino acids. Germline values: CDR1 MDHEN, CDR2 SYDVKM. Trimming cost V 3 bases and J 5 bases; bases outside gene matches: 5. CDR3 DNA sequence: TGTGCCAGCAGTTTCCGCGGGACAGGGAACGAGCAGTACTTC. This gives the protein CASSFRGTGNEQYF.

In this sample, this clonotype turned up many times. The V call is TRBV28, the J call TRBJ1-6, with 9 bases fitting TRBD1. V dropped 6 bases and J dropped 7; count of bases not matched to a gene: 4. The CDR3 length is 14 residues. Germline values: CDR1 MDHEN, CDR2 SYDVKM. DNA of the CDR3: TGTGCCAGCAGCGAAGGGACAGGGAATTCACCCCTCCACTTT. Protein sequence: CASSEGTGNSPLHF.

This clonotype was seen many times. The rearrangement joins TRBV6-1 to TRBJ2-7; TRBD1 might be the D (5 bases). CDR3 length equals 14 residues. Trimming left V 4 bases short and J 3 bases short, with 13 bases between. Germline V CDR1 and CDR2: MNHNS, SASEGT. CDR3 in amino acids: CASSARQWGYEQYF. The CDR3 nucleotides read TGTGCCAGCAGTGCTAGACAGTGGGGCTACGAGCAGTACTTC.

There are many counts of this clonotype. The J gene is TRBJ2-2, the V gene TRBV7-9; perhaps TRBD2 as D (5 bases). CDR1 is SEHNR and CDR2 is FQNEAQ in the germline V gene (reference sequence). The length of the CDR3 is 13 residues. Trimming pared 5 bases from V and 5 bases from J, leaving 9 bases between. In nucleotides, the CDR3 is TGTGCCAGCAGCCGGGATGTTACCGGGGAGCTGTTTTTT. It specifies CASSRDVTGELFF.

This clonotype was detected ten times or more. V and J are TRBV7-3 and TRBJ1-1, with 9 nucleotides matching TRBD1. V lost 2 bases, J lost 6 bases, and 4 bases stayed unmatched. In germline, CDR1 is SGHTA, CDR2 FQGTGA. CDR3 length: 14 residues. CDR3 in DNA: TGTGCCAGCAGCTTACGGGACAGGGTAGCTGAAGCTTTCTTT. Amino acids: CASSLRDRVAEAFF.

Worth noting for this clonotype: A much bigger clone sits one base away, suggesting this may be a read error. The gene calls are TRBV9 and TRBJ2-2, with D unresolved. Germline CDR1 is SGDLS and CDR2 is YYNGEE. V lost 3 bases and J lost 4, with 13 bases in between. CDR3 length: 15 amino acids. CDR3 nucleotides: TGTGCCAGCAGCGATAGAGGAGTTCGCACCGGGGAGCTGTTTTTT. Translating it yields CASSDRGVRTGELFF.

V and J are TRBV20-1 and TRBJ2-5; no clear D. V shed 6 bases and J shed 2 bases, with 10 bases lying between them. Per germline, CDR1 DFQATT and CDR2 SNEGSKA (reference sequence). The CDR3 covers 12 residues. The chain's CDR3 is CSAYFGQETQYF. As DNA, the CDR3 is TGCAGTGCCTATTTCGGACAAGAGACCCAGTACTTC.

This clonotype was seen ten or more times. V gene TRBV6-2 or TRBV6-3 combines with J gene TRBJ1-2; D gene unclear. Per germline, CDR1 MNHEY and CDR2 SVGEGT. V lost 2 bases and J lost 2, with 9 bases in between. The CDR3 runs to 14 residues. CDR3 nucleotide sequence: TGTGCCAGCAGTTACGACGGCAGAAACTATGGCTACACCTTC. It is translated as CASSYDGRNYGYTF.